Below are 11 T cell receptor beta chains sequenced from a single sample in a study of response to subunit inactivated influenza vaccine. Each CDR3 protein is one row after TCRdb ran MiXCR on the RT-PCR reads. The table records 150,000 to 200,000 distinct CDR3 sequences, approximately 12% of them present only once. These same records also appear under a second study, on T cells expressing NK-cell markers. That publication notes: Libraries used 5'RACE template switching adding universal primer site and UMIs.

The starting material was CD8+ T cells sorted from PBMCs, obtained about 12 days after vaccination. The receptors were gathered from a man aged 50 to 60 who received an inactivated influenza vaccine.

This chain links TRBV11-2 with TRBJ2-1, with D hard to call. CDR1 SGHAT and CDR2 FQNNGV come from the germline V gene. Trimming pared 1 base from V and 2 bases from J, leaving 9 bases between. The length of the CDR3 is 15 residues. In DNA, the CDR3 is TGTGCCAGCAGCTTAGTGTGGGATCCCTACAATGAGCAGTTCTTC. Translating it yields CASSLVWDPYNEQFF.

V and J are TRBV12-3 or TRBV12-4 and TRBJ1-5, with a weak D call TRBD1 (5 bases). Deletions cut 5 bases from V and 0 bases from J, with 11 bases between. The CDR3 totals 15 residues. The CDR3: CASSPTVYSNQPQHF. The CDR3 DNA reads TGTGCCAGCAGTCCGACAGTATATAGCAATCAGCCCCAGCATTTT.

This clonotype was counted a few times. The chain couples TRBV20-1 to TRBJ1-1, with D hard to call. V was cut by 4 bases and J by 0 bases, with 9 bases left in between. Germline CDR1 is DFQATT and CDR2 is SNEGSKA (reference sequence). The CDR3 sequence is 13 residues long. The CDR3 protein is CSAIYGLNTEAFF. Here the CDR3 DNA reads TGCAGTGCTATCTACGGATTGAACACTGAAGCTTTCTTT.

CDR3 in amino acids: CASRRRDRINEQFF. As DNA, the CDR3 is TGTGCCAGCAGACGTAGGGACCGGATCAATGAGCAGTTCTTC. This chain links TRBV7-8 with TRBJ2-1; D may match TRBD1 or TRBD2 (5 bases each). The CDR3 loop spans 14 amino acids. The V gene's germline CDR1 is SGHVS and CDR2 FQNEAQ. The V and J ends lost 6 bases and 6 bases respectively, with 15 bases between them.

The V and J genes are TRBV11-2 and TRBJ2-7, with 7 bases identical to TRBD1. The CDR3 runs 15 residues. The V gene's germline CDR1 is SGHAT and CDR2 FQNNGV. The ends lost 1 base at V and 0 bases at J; junction bases unmatched: 3. CDR3 bases: TGTGCCAGCAGCTTAGCGGGACAGTTCTCCTACGAGCAGTACTTC. This gives the protein CASSLAGQFSYEQYF.

This clonotype was seen a few times. The rearrangement joins TRBV29-1 to TRBJ1-4, with no clear D. The germline gives CDR1 SQVTM, CDR2 ANQGSEA. Between the trimmed V and J ends, which lost 0 bases and 12 bases, there was a span of 8 bases. This CDR3 region has 11 residues. The CDR3 spells CSVEDSGQLFF. CDR3 nucleotides: TGCAGCGTTGAAGATAGCGGACAACTGTTTTTT.

This clonotype was counted a few times. The chain joins TRBV7-9 to TRBJ2-2; the match to TRBD1 covers 10 bases. CDR3 length equals 17 residues. Germline V gene data show CDR1 as SEHNR and CDR2 as FQNEAQ (reference sequence). V shed 0 bases, J shed 7 bases, and the junction held 8 bases outside the gene matches. This CDR3 reads CASSLALDRGTFGELFF. CDR3 sequence (DNA): TGTGCCAGCAGCTTAGCATTGGACAGGGGGACGTTCGGGGAGCTGTTTTTT.

The sample holds many counts of this clonotype. The gene calls are TRBV6-1 and TRBJ1-5; D is ambiguous. Germline CDR1 is MNHNS and CDR2 is SASEGT. With 6 bases removed from V and 2 bases from J, the gap between germline ends came to 14 bases. The CDR3 consists of 15 residues. CDR3 sequence reads: CASSASVGGNQPQHF. CDR3 DNA sequence: TGTGCCAGCAGCGCCTCAGTGGGAGGCAATCAGCCCCAGCATTTT.

The sample holds many counts of this clonotype. V and J are TRBV28 and TRBJ2-5; 16 bases are shared with TRBD2. Germline V gene data show CDR1 as MDHEN and CDR2 as SYDVKM. The trim removed 3 bases at V and 4 bases at J, leaving 11 bases unmatched. The CDR3 has 19 residues. The CDR3 spells CASSFTLGLAGGQGETQYF. The CDR3 DNA reads as TGTGCCAGCAGTTTCACCCTGGGACTAGCGGGGGGGCAGGGAGAGACCCAGTACTTC. Together with reference TRBV28 and TRBJ2-5, the CDR3 gives the full variable domain: DVKVTQSSRYLVKRTGEKVFLECVQDMDHENMFWYRQDPGLGLRLIYFSYDVKMKEKGDIPEGYSVSREKKERFSLILESASTNQTSMYLCASSFTLGLAGGQGETQYFGPGTRLLVL.

The chain joins TRBV7-6 to TRBJ2-1; 7 positions match TRBD2. Germline-derived CDR1 and CDR2 are SGHVS and FNYEAQ. The J segment lost 3 bases and the V segment lost 1 base, leaving 6 bases of the junction unmatched. This CDR3 contains 16 residues. CDR3 in amino acids: CASSLVGGTHYNEQFF. CDR3 DNA: TGTGCCAGCAGCTTAGTCGGGGGGACCCACTACAATGAGCAGTTCTTC.

This chain uses TRBV4-3 with TRBJ1-6; 8 bases are a match to TRBD1. The CDR3 is made up of 17 amino acids. Looked up from germline, CDR1 is LGHNA and CDR2 is YSLEER. With V trimmed by 3 bases and J by 2 bases, 6 bases remained unmatched. CDR3: CASSQKTGAAYNSPLHF. CDR3 bases: TGCGCCAGCAGCCAGAAGACAGGGGCGGCCTATAATTCACCCCTCCACTTT.